What follows are 28 T cell receptor beta chains derived from one specimen sequenced in a study of cytomegalovirus exposure and HLA in healthy donors. Clones were read by immunoSEQ multiplex PCR, and TCRdb kept only the in-frame ones, dropping some. This sample has roughly 140,000 clones, with roughly 88% found just once. Source material: PBMCs. The receptors derive from a woman under 30 in good health and CMV-seropositive.

The chain links TRBV6-5 to TRBJ1-2; 9 bases match TRBD1. Germline V gene lookup returns CDR1 MNHEY and CDR2 SVGAGI. This CDR3 comprises 13 residues. Unmatched junction bases numbered 1, after V lost 2 bases and J lost 6 bases. CDR3 sequence: CASSYTGGDGYTF. The CDR3 region has the DNA TGTGCCAGCAGTTACACAGGGGGCGATGGCTACACCTTC.

The chain recombines TRBV6-5 with TRBJ2-5; TRBD2 aligns across 8 bases. This CDR3 is built from 14 residues. Germline CDR1 is MNHEY and CDR2 is SVGAGI. V shed 2 bases and J 6 bases; nucleotides not matched to a gene: 5. This CDR3 reads CASSYQAGGKTQYF. For the CDR3, the DNA is TGTGCCAGCAGTTACCAGGCGGGGGGAAAGACCCAGTACTTC.

The chain combines TRBV4-2 with TRBJ2-7; TRBD2 matches at 8 bases. CDR3 size: 15 residues. Germline CDR1 is LGHNA and CDR2 is YNFKEQ. V lost 0 bases and J lost 4; bases outside the gene matches: 5. CDR3 protein: CASSQEGGGNYEQYF. The CDR3 DNA reads as TGTGCCAGCAGCCAAGAGGGCGGGGGGAATTACGAGCAGTACTTC.

The chain combines TRBV5-4 with TRBJ2-7; 7 nucleotides line up with TRBD1. J was trimmed by 5 bases and V by 4 bases; bases with no gene match: 3. The CDR3 is made up of 12 amino acids. CDR1 and CDR2 from the germline V gene are SGHNT and YYREEE (reference sequence). Here the CDR3 DNA reads TGTGCCAGCAGCGTTGACAGGGACGAGCAGTACTTC. Translating gives CASSVDRDEQYF.

The V call is TRBV7-3, the J call TRBJ1-1; a possible D gene is TRBD1 (5 bases). The CDR3 is 13 amino acids. V lost 0 bases to trimming and J lost 8 bases, with 10 bases between them. CDR1 SGHTA and CDR2 FQGTGA come from the germline V gene. The CDR3 DNA follows: TGTGCCAGCAGCTTAACCCGCCAGGGAGAAGCTTTCTTT. Translated, it gives CASSLTRQGEAFF.

J is TRBJ1-4 and V is TRBV23-1; no clear D. TRBV23-1 is given ORF status, its function remaining uncertain. The CDR3 sequence is 12 residues long. CDR3 bases: TGCGCACGGAGGGCGAGACGGGAAAAACTGTTTTTT. Its protein is CARRARREKLFF.

The rearrangement uses TRBV21-1 and TRBJ2-1; TRBD2, the table's D call, lacks a check against the DNA. TRBV21-1 is deemed a pseudogene. This CDR3 is 14 amino acids long. CDR3 amino acids: CASSKERLHNEQFF. CDR3 bases: TGTGCCAGCAGCAAAGAAAGACTGCACAATGAGCAGTTCTTC.

The CDR3 loop reads CASSFQGSNQPQHF. CDR3 nucleotides: TGTGCCAGCAGTTTCCAGGGGTCCAATCAGCCCCAGCATTTT. The chain combines TRBV28 with TRBJ1-5; D is possibly TRBD1 (6 bases). The CDR3 runs 14 residues. Between the trimmed V and J ends, which lost 3 bases and 3 bases, there was a span of 9 bases. Looked up from germline, CDR1 is MDHEN and CDR2 is SYDVKM.

The rearrangement joins TRBV10-3 to TRBJ1-2; tentative D call: TRBD1 (5 bases). The germline gives CDR1 ENHRY, CDR2 SYGVKD. V dropped 2 bases and J dropped 5 bases, with 9 bases sitting between them. This CDR3 is 13 amino acids long. The CDR3, as DNA: TGTGCCATCAGTGAGGAGCAGGGTTATGGCTACACCTTC. Protein sequence: CAISEEQGYGYTF.

CDR3 sequence (DNA): TGCGCCAGCAGCTTGGCCACAGGGGGCTTGACCGGGGAGCTGTTTTTT. Translation: CASSLATGGLTGELFF. The V call is TRBV5-1, the J call TRBJ2-2; TRBD1 matches 9 bases. There are 16 residues in the CDR3. Germline V CDR1 and CDR2: SGHRS, YFSETQ. V lost 0 bases to trimming and J lost 5 bases; unmatched junction nucleotides: 5.

The V gene is TRBV7-9, the J gene TRBJ2-1, with 8 bases lining up with TRBD2. Germline V CDR1 and CDR2: SEHNR, FQNEAQ (reference sequence). This CDR3 is built from 16 residues. J gave up 0 bases and V 5 bases, and 6 bases lay outside the gene matches. In DNA, the CDR3 is TGTGCCAGCAGCCCACCGAGCGGGAGCTCCTACAATGAGCAGTTCTTC. The encoded protein is CASSPPSGSSYNEQFF.

V and J are TRBV9 and TRBJ2-3; D might be TRBD1 (5 bases). Trimming took 0 bases from V and 5 from J, leaving 16 bases between them. The germline V gene has CDR1 SGDLS and CDR2 YYNGEE. CDR3 length: 16 residues. CDR3 in amino acids: CASSVATGAEGDTQYF. The CDR3 nucleotides are TGTGCCAGCAGCGTAGCTACTGGGGCAGAAGGAGATACGCAGTATTTT.

This clone was seen only a few times. The chain is built from TRBV9 and TRBJ1-2; D remains ambiguous. The CDR3 extends over 15 amino acids. V was shortened by 3 bases and J by 2 bases, with 14 bases between the two germline ends. The germline V gene encodes CDR1 SGDLS and CDR2 YYNGEE. The CDR3 loop reads CASSAPSDSNYGYTF. Written as DNA, the CDR3 is TGTGCCAGCAGCGCCCCGTCCGATAGCAACTATGGCTACACCTTC.

The J gene is TRBJ2-7, the V gene TRBV5-1; a weak D match, TRBD1 (5 bases). The CDR3 covers 15 residues. Germline V gene data show CDR1 as SGHRS and CDR2 as YFSETQ. The ends were cut back, 3 bases at V and 3 bases at J, with 16 bases in the middle. The chain's CDR3 is CASSSATASFYEQYF. As DNA, the CDR3 is TGCGCCAGCAGCTCCGCGACAGCGTCCTTCTACGAGCAGTACTTC.

The chain couples TRBV30 to TRBJ1-1; D is perhaps TRBD1 (5 bases). There are 11 residues in the CDR3. Trimming pared 1 base from V and 11 bases from J, leaving 11 bases between. Germline V gives CDR1 GTSNPN, CDR2 SVGIG (reference sequence). CDR3 sequence: CAWSGAGNAFF. The CDR3 DNA is TGTGCCTGGAGTGGGGCAGGGAACGCTTTCTTT.

V gene TRBV2 combines with J gene TRBJ1-1; D ambiguous. Per the germline V gene, CDR1 is SNHLY and CDR2 is FYNNEI. The V and J ends lost 3 bases and 5 bases respectively, with 19 bases between them. This CDR3 comprises 16 residues. The CDR3 protein is CASSESGEVRGTEAFF. The DNA for the CDR3 is TGTGCCAGCAGTGAGTCCGGGGAGGTACGAGGAACTGAAGCTTTCTTT.

This chain links TRBV5-6 with TRBJ2-3; TRBD2 matches at 10 bases. From germline, CDR1 is SGHDT and CDR2 YYEEEE. Unmatched junction bases numbered 5, after V lost 3 bases and J lost 4 bases. The CDR3 spans 15 residues. The CDR3 DNA follows: TGTGCCAGCAGCTCAGCGGGGGGGCAGGCAGATACGCAGTATTTT. It translates to CASSSAGGQADTQYF.

This chain connects TRBV28 to TRBJ2-3; TRBD2 matches 7 bases. CDR1 is MDHEN and CDR2 is SYDVKM in the germline V gene. The V segment lost 4 bases and the J segment 0 bases; nucleotides outside the gene matches: 4. CDR3 length equals 15 residues. This chain's CDR3 is CASSWGGFSTDTQYF. The CDR3, as DNA: TGTGCCAGCAGTTGGGGGGGATTTAGCACAGATACGCAGTATTTT.

In its sample, this clone was seen a few times. The genes are TRBV4-2 and TRBJ1-2; D is unclear. CDR3 length: 14 residues. The germline CDR1 and CDR2 sequences are LGHNA and YNFKEQ. V was cut by 0 bases and J by 5 bases, with 10 bases left in between. The CDR3 coding sequence is TGTGCCAGCAGCCAAGATTCGGCAGGATATGGCTACACCTTC. It encodes CASSQDSAGYGYTF.

The chain links TRBV9 to TRBJ1-4; 7 bases match TRBD1. The V gene end was trimmed by 0 bases and the J gene end by 3 bases; junction bases not matched to a gene: 5. The CDR3 consists of 16 residues. Germline V CDR1 and CDR2: SGDLS, YYNGEE. CDR3 nucleotides: TGTGCCAGCAGCGTAGAGGAGGGGGCTTCTAATGAAAAACTGTTTTTT. This encodes CASSVEEGASNEKLFF.

CDR3 sequence: CASSERGDRVVAQYF. Here the CDR3 DNA reads TGTGCCAGCAGTGAAAGGGGGGACAGGGTGGTCGCGCAGTACTTC. The chain couples TRBV6-1 to TRBJ2-7; 9 bases agree with TRBD1. This CDR3 spans 15 amino acids. The germline V gene encodes CDR1 MNHNS and CDR2 SASEGT. Germline trimming cut 2 bases from V and 9 bases from J; bases unmatched to any gene: 11.

The J gene is TRBJ2-1, the V gene TRBV6-4; 15 nucleotides line up with TRBD2. Germline values: CDR1 MRHNA, CDR2 SNTAGT. The V segment lost 2 bases and the J segment 6 bases; nucleotides outside the gene matches: 2. The CDR3 runs 16 residues. DNA for the CDR3: TGTGCCAGCAGTGACCGGGGACTAGCGGGGGGCAATGAGCAGTTCTTC. It specifies CASSDRGLAGGNEQFF.

This clone was recorded once. V and J are TRBV5-4 and TRBJ2-2, with a possible D match to TRBD2 (6 bases). Germline CDR1 SGHNT, CDR2 YYREEE (reference sequence). The CDR3 is 15 amino acids. V was cut by 5 bases and J by 3 bases, with 14 bases left in between. Written as DNA, the CDR3 is TGTGCCAGCAGATACGGACTAACCTACACCGGGGAGCTGTTTTTT. This codes for CASRYGLTYTGELFF.

The CDR3 is CASRNSWDRSSNQPQHF. DNA of the CDR3: TGTGCCAGCAGAAATTCTTGGGACAGGTCTAGCAATCAGCCCCAGCATTTT. V usage is TRBV27 and J usage is TRBJ1-5; 8 nucleotides match TRBD1. The CDR3 is 17 amino acids. In germline, CDR1 is MNHEY, CDR2 SMNVEV (reference sequence). The V and J ends lost 6 bases and 0 bases, in that order; junction bases with no gene match: 10.

The rearrangement links TRBV12-5 to TRBJ2-3; 9 bases are shared with TRBD2. The CDR3 has 18 residues. Germline V gives CDR1 LGHNT, CDR2 FRNRAP. The ends lost 7 bases at V and 3 bases at J; junction bases unmatched: 17. The CDR3 DNA reads TGTGCTAGTGTCCCCGAGCGGGGGGCCCCCGGGTGGACAGATACGCAGTATTTT. Encoded protein: CASVPERGAPGWTDTQYF.

The J gene is TRBJ2-7, the V gene TRBV6-1; 11 nucleotides align to TRBD2. Looked up from germline, CDR1 is MNHNS and CDR2 is SASEGT. Trimming at V came to 2 bases and at J to 5 bases, leaving 8 bases not matched to a gene. This CDR3 has 16 residues. The CDR3 protein is CASSERAMTSGDEQYF. The CDR3 bases are TGTGCCAGCAGTGAACGGGCAATGACTAGCGGGGACGAGCAGTACTTC.

This clone appeared a single time. This chain joins TRBV14 and TRBJ1-2; no clear D gene. Germline V gene data show CDR1 as SGHDN and CDR2 as FVKESK. Between the trimmed V and J ends, which lost 2 bases and 8 bases, there was a span of 18 bases. This CDR3 has 15 amino acids. This CDR3 is CASSQFVSSGSGYTF. Here the CDR3 DNA reads TGTGCCAGCAGCCAATTCGTATCATCCGGGAGCGGCTACACCTTC.

The gene calls are TRBV30 and TRBJ2-5; 7 nucleotides agree with TRBD2. Trimming at V came to 1 base and at J to 4 bases, leaving 6 bases not matched to a gene. Germline CDR1 reads GTSNPN; CDR2 reads SVGIG (reference sequence). The CDR3 is 14 amino acids. The CDR3 region is CAWSGTSSGETQYF. DNA of the CDR3: TGTGCCTGGAGTGGAACGTCTAGCGGAGAGACCCAGTACTTC.